This entry lists 28 T cell receptor beta chains sequenced from one sample in a study of shared T cell receptors in the human thymus. Method: immunoSEQ multiplex PCR; TCRdb's copy keeps in-frame clones and lacks some. The sample records roughly 700,000 clones, around nine tenths being singletons. Another study also made use of these data, one on human thymus T cells.

Specimen: thymocytes. All receptors come from a boy younger than two with a congenital heart defect.

This chain connects TRBV15 to TRBJ1-2; D is ambiguous. The CDR3 spans 12 residues. Germline V gene lookup returns CDR1 LNHNV and CDR2 YYDKDF (reference sequence). V was clipped by 5 bases and J by 5 bases, with 9 bases between them. Written as DNA, the CDR3 is TGTGCCACCAGCGATAGCAATTATGGCTACACCTTC. As protein: CATSDSNYGYTF. The whole variable domain, remainder taken from reference TRBV15 and TRBJ1-2, is DAMVIQNPRYQVTQFGKPVTLSCSQTLNHNVMYWYQQKSSQAPKLLFHYYDKDFNNEADTPDNFQSRRPNTSFCFLDIRSPGLGDTAMYLCATSDSNYGYTFGSGTRLTVV.

Details on this clone: Other DNA sequences of this sample code for an identical CDR3. The chain links TRBV4-2 to TRBJ2-2; 7 bases map to TRBD2. The trim removed 0 bases at V and 0 bases at J, leaving 4 bases unmatched. Per germline, CDR1 LGHNA and CDR2 YNFKEQ. CDR3 length: 17 residues. CDR3 residues: CASSQDGLAANTGELFF. In nucleotides, the CDR3 is TGTGCCAGCAGCCAAGATGGTCTAGCGGCGAACACCGGGGAGCTGTTTTTT.

The chain employs TRBV27 and TRBJ1-4; the D gene is possibly TRBD1 (5 bases). The CDR3 sequence is 15 residues long. Germline V gene sequence: CDR1 MNHEY, CDR2 SMNVEV (reference sequence). V shed 5 bases and J shed 3 bases, with 13 bases lying between them. The CDR3 nucleotides read TGTGCCAGCAGTAAAAACAGGCGATCTAATGAAAAACTGTTTTTT. Encoded protein: CASSKNRRSNEKLFF.

The gene calls are TRBV28 and TRBJ2-3, with 9 bases identical to TRBD1. Germline V gene data show CDR1 as MDHEN and CDR2 as SYDVKM. The CDR3 covers 16 residues. Trimming took 4 bases from V and 4 from J; bases not matched to a gene: 9. The CDR3 DNA reads as TGTGCCAGCAGTTCCCCCTTAGGACAGGGGCCAGATACGCAGTATTTT. Translated: CASSSPLGQGPDTQYF.

V usage is TRBV11-2 and J usage is TRBJ1-2; the D gene is possibly TRBD1 (6 bases). The V end lost 5 bases, the J end lost 5 bases, and 18 bases lay between the germline ends. Germline V gene sequence: CDR1 SGHAT, CDR2 FQNNGV. There are 15 residues in the CDR3. CDR3 protein: CASSQPGGKAYGYTF. CDR3 coding DNA: TGTGCCAGCAGCCAGCCGGGGGGCAAAGCATATGGCTACACCTTC.

J is TRBJ1-3 and V is TRBV6-1; 7 bases map to TRBD1. V was clipped by 3 bases and J by 0 bases; unmatched bases: 8. Germline V gene lookup returns CDR1 MNHNS and CDR2 SASEGT. The CDR3 consists of 17 residues. The CDR3 region has the DNA TGTGCCAGCAGTGACCGGACAGGCCAAAGCTCTGGAAACACCATATATTTT. Protein product: CASSDRTGQSSGNTIYF.

V usage is TRBV20-1 and J usage is TRBJ2-5; the D is unclear. The CDR3 has 11 amino acids. V shed 6 bases and J shed 1 base, with 6 bases lying between them. From germline, CDR1 is DFQATT and CDR2 SNEGSKA (reference sequence). In DNA form, the CDR3 reads TGCAGTGCCCCGGTCCAAGAGACCCAGTACTTC. It translates to CSAPVQETQYF.

The gene calls are TRBV16 and TRBJ2-1; tentatively, D is TRBD2 (7 bases). In germline, CDR1 is KGHSY, CDR2 FQNENV. This CDR3 spans 16 amino acids. The V end lost 4 bases, the J end lost 7 bases, and 20 bases lay between the germline ends. The CDR3 sequence: CASSRRGAPQWNEQFF. CDR3 coding DNA: TGTGCCAGCAGCCGACGGGGGGCTCCTCAATGGAATGAGCAGTTCTTC.

In this sample, this clone turned up a few times. This chain uses TRBV28 with TRBJ2-3, with D possibly TRBD2 on 7 matching bases. The CDR3 sequence is 17 residues long. Germline V gene sequence: CDR1 MDHEN, CDR2 SYDVKM. V was shortened by 3 bases and J by 2 bases, with 18 bases between the two germline ends. This chain's CDR3 is CASSLPGRAGATDTQYF. The CDR3 coding sequence is TGTGCCAGCAGTTTGCCAGGGAGGGCGGGGGCCACAGATACGCAGTATTTT.

V is TRBV5-1 and J is TRBJ2-7; 13 nucleotides align to TRBD2. This CDR3 is built from 16 residues. The V gene's germline CDR1 is SGHRS and CDR2 YFSETQ. Trimming at V came to 1 base and at J to 7 bases, leaving 8 bases not matched to a gene. CDR3 sequence (DNA): TGCGCCAGCAGCTTGCCACTAGCGGGAGGGCCAGGGGAGCAGTACTTC. Translating gives CASSLPLAGGPGEQYF.

This clone has just a few counts. The V gene is TRBV4-3, the J gene TRBJ2-1; 8 nucleotides align to TRBD2. V lost 4 bases, J lost 7 bases, and 18 bases stayed unmatched. Germline CDR1 and CDR2: LGHNA and YSLEER. This CDR3 contains 18 residues. The CDR3 spells CASSRKLLTSEPWNEQFF. Written as DNA, the CDR3 is TGCGCCAGCAGCCGTAAACTTCTGACTAGCGAGCCTTGGAATGAGCAGTTCTTC.

CDR3 protein: CSVDAPASGREDGELFF. The DNA of the CDR3 is TGCAGCGTTGACGCCCCCGCTAGCGGGAGAGAGGACGGGGAGCTGTTTTTT. V is TRBV29-1 and J is TRBJ2-2, with 10 positions matching TRBD2. CDR1 and CDR2 (germline): SQVTM, ANQGSEA. The ends lost 3 bases at V and 7 bases at J; junction bases unmatched: 14. This CDR3 contains 17 residues.

The gene calls are TRBV28 and TRBJ1-5; D is undetermined. The CDR3 length is 14 residues. Germline CDR1 is MDHEN and CDR2 is SYDVKM. Trimming cost V 11 bases and J 3 bases, with 17 bases left between them. This CDR3 reads CAAFGGTDNQPQHF. The CDR3 nucleotides read TGTGCCGCTTTCGGTGGAACAGACAATCAGCCCCAGCATTTT.

The gene calls are TRBV14 and TRBJ2-6; 13 bases map to TRBD2. Unmatched junction bases numbered 6, after V lost 4 bases and J lost 0 bases. This CDR3 is 19 amino acids long. The germline gives CDR1 SGHDN, CDR2 FVKESK. CDR3 protein: CASSRTSGSRSSGANVLTF. The CDR3 DNA reads TGTGCCAGCAGCCGGACTAGCGGGAGCCGAAGCTCTGGGGCCAACGTCCTGACTTTC.

This clone turned up a few times. The CDR3 DNA is TGTGCCAGTAGTATGGAGGACAGGGAGGGCAATCAGCCCCAGCATTTT. This gives the protein CASSMEDREGNQPQHF. This chain connects TRBV19 to TRBJ1-5, with TRBD1 matching 8 bases. This CDR3 spans 16 amino acids. CDR1 is LNHDA, CDR2 SQIVND, per germline (reference sequence). After removal of 3 bases from V and 2 bases from J, the junction contained 6 bases not matched to a gene.

With respect to this clone: The junction departs from germline at one end; a sequencing error may be responsible. This chain links TRBV27 with TRBJ1-2; TRBD1 is a possible D gene (5 bases). The V gene's germline CDR1 is MNHEY and CDR2 SMNVEV (reference sequence). The CDR3 extends over 13 amino acids. CDR3 region: CASSLGPQARAAF. Written as DNA, the CDR3 is TGTGCCAGCAGTTTGGGGCCCCAGGCAAGAGCCGCCTTC.

This rearrangement joins TRBV18 to TRBJ1-1, with 8 bases that match TRBD1. Trimming took 3 bases from V and 1 from J; bases not matched to a gene: 7. Germline values: CDR1 KGHSH, CDR2 LQKENI. The CDR3 is 16 amino acids. The CDR3 region has the DNA TGTGCCAGCTCACCTGACAGGGGACGAAGGAACACTGAAGCTTTCTTT. The encoded protein is CASSPDRGRRNTEAFF.

The chain joins TRBV5-6 to TRBJ2-7; perhaps TRBD1 as D (5 bases). CDR1 and CDR2 from the germline V gene are SGHDT and YYEEEE. CDR3 size: 16 residues. V dropped 0 bases and J dropped 3 bases, with 16 bases sitting between them. CDR3 residues: CASSLGQGTLGYEQYF. CDR3 bases: TGTGCCAGCAGCTTGGGGCAGGGCACTCTCGGCTACGAGCAGTACTTC.

The chain joins TRBV6-1 to TRBJ2-1; TRBD1 agrees at 7 bases. Germline V gene data show CDR1 as MNHNS and CDR2 as SASEGT. The CDR3 length is 14 residues. V lost 11 bases to trimming and J lost 4 bases; unmatched junction nucleotides: 11. The CDR3 spells CAASLPGGYNEQFF. In nucleotides, the CDR3 is TGTGCCGCCTCCCTCCCAGGGGGATACAATGAGCAGTTCTTC.

The CDR3 DNA sequence: TGCGCCAGCAGCCAAGTCCCGGGAGTTGGGGATACGCAGTATTTT. Translating gives CASSQVPGVGDTQYF. The V gene is TRBV4-3, the J gene TRBJ2-3; D is possibly TRBD2 (6 bases). The germline gives CDR1 LGHNA, CDR2 YSLEER. Trimming pared 1 base from V and 6 bases from J, leaving 14 bases between. The CDR3 totals 15 residues.

The chain recombines TRBV7-6 with TRBJ1-1; 11 positions match TRBD1. The CDR3 totals 19 residues. Germline V gene lookup returns CDR1 SGHVS and CDR2 FNYEAQ. Trimming took 5 bases from V and 4 from J; bases not matched to a gene: 18. The CDR3 bases are TGTGCCAGCAGCCAGTTAAAGGGTTTGGACAGGGGGCTAGTCACTGAAGCTTTCTTT. Residues: CASSQLKGLDRGLVTEAFF.

The V and J genes are TRBV4-3 and TRBJ1-4; D gene uncertain. Germline CDR1 is LGHNA and CDR2 is YSLEER. This CDR3 is built from 18 residues. Trimming pared 0 bases from V and 1 base from J, leaving 15 bases between. CDR3 DNA: TGCGCCAGCAGCCAAGATGGCAGGAGGCTGGGAACTAATGAAAAACTGTTTTTT. Its translation is CASSQDGRRLGTNEKLFF.

The V call is TRBV6-4, the J call TRBJ2-3, with D perhaps matching TRBD2 (5 bases). This CDR3 has 17 amino acids. The germline V and J ends were trimmed by 8 bases and 2 bases, with 23 bases remaining between them. Germline lookup yields CDR1 MRHNA and CDR2 SNTAGT. The CDR3: CASPHPITRRNTDTQYF. DNA for the CDR3: TGTGCCAGCCCACACCCCATTACTAGACGGAACACAGATACGCAGTATTTT.

The rearrangement uses TRBV29-1 and TRBJ2-3, with 8 bases fitting TRBD2. The CDR3 spans 18 residues. The ends lost 3 bases at V and 2 bases at J; junction bases unmatched: 16. CDR1 SQVTM and CDR2 ANQGSEA come from the germline V gene. The CDR3 is CSVEQSPAGVEPTDTQYF. The CDR3 DNA reads TGCAGCGTTGAGCAGAGTCCAGCGGGAGTAGAGCCCACAGATACGCAGTATTTT.

This chain uses TRBV4-2 with TRBJ1-2, with D perhaps TRBD1 (6 bases). From germline, CDR1 is LGHNA and CDR2 YNFKEQ. This CDR3 is built from 14 residues. Trimming took off 1 base at V and 7 bases at J, with 13 bases between the two ends. DNA of the CDR3: TGTGCCAGCAGCCAAGTACAGGGAGGGAGTGGCTACACCTTC. Protein: CASSQVQGGSGYTF.

The chain links TRBV2 to TRBJ2-2; TRBD2 agrees at 7 bases. Germline V CDR1 and CDR2: SNHLY, FYNNEI. The V segment lost 0 bases and the J segment 0 bases; nucleotides outside the gene matches: 10. This CDR3 region has 19 residues. Here the CDR3 DNA reads TGTGCCAGCAGTGAAGCGTCCGGGGGGACTGACGCGAACACCGGGGAGCTGTTTTTT. Amino acids: CASSEASGGTDANTGELFF.

This chain uses TRBV6-1 with TRBJ1-4; TRBD1 matches 9 bases. The V segment lost 8 bases and the J segment 4 bases; nucleotides outside the gene matches: 5. This CDR3 has 14 amino acids. In germline, CDR1 is MNHNS, CDR2 SASEGT. The CDR3 nucleotides are TGTGCCAGCCTGTCGGACAGGGGTAATGAAAAACTGTTTTTT. Protein product: CASLSDRGNEKLFF.

The chain employs TRBV27 and TRBJ1-2, with D unresolved. Germline loops: CDR1 MNHEY, CDR2 SMNVEV (reference sequence). This CDR3 contains 15 residues. Trimming took 3 bases from V and 0 from J, leaving 11 bases between them. The chain's CDR3 is CASSLRASTNYGYTF. CDR3 sequence (DNA): TGTGCCAGCAGTTTGAGGGCCTCTACTAACTATGGCTACACCTTC.